Presented here are 24 T cell receptor beta chains from one specimen sequenced in a study of T cell repertoires in cytomegalovirus infection. TCRdb redid the calling of the reads with MiXCR, one entry per CDR3 protein. The sample yields around 710,000 distinct CDR3 sequences, 25% to 30% seen once. No antigens are known for them. Sequencing used cultured CD8+ T cells from PBMCs, obtained from culture after CMV antigen stimulation. The receptor set was obtained from a human donor in good health (CMV status not recorded). Some clones in this sample may be carry-over from other donors' samples.

This clonotype came up a few times. The chain combines TRBV7-6 with TRBJ1-2, with D possibly TRBD1 on 6 matching bases. V lost 5 bases to trimming and J lost 8 bases, with 15 bases between them. The V gene's germline CDR1 is SGHVS and CDR2 FNYEAQ. The length of the CDR3 is 13 residues. The CDR3 loop is CASSPGGAEGYTF. CDR3 sequence (DNA): TGTGCCAGCAGCCCGGGGGGGGCAGAAGGCTACACCTTC. Full variable domain (outside the CDR3, taken from reference TRBV7-6 and TRBJ1-2): GAGVSQSPRYKVTKRGQDVALRCDPISGHVSLYWYRQALGQGPEFLTYFNYEAQQDKSGLPNDRFSAERPEGSISTLTIQRTEQRDSAMYRCASSPGGAEGYTFGSGTRLTVV.

About this clonotype: A much larger clone sits a single nucleotide away, making a read error possible. This chain joins TRBV7-8 and TRBJ2-2, with 7 bases identical to TRBD1. CDR3 length: 16 residues. Germline loops: CDR1 SGHVS, CDR2 FQNEAQ. The CDR3 DNA sequence: TGTGCCAGCAGTTTACAGGGGACGGGTTACACCGAGGAGCTGTTTTTT. Protein product: CASSLQGTGYTEELFF.

This clonotype was detected only a few times. The chain couples TRBV5-6 to TRBJ2-7; D possibly corresponds to TRBD1 (5 bases). CDR3 length: 14 residues. Germline V lookup: CDR1 SGHDT, CDR2 YYEEEE. The V and J ends lost 0 bases and 4 bases respectively, with 11 bases between them. In DNA form, the CDR3 reads TGTGCCAGCAGCTTGGATGCAGGGCAATACGAGCAGTACTTC. It specifies CASSLDAGQYEQYF.

CDR3: CASSSMGQGYGYTF. The DNA of the CDR3 is TGTGCCAGCAGTTCCATGGGACAGGGATATGGCTACACCTTC. The chain joins TRBV6-5 to TRBJ1-2, with 9 bases lining up with TRBD1. The CDR3 is made up of 14 amino acids. Germline V gives CDR1 MNHEY, CDR2 SVGAGI. J gave up 5 bases and V 4 bases, and 5 bases lay outside the gene matches.

This clonotype was recorded a few times. The CDR3 DNA reads as TGTGCCAGCAGCGTCGCGGACAGGGGCTACGAGCAGTACTTC. This gives the protein CASSVADRGYEQYF. The chain employs TRBV7-6 and TRBJ2-7; TRBD1 matches at 9 bases. Germline lookup yields CDR1 SGHVS and CDR2 FNYEAQ. The trim removed 5 bases at V and 3 bases at J, leaving 5 bases unmatched. The CDR3 covers 14 residues.

This sequence joins TRBV29-1 and TRBJ2-6; perhaps TRBD2 as D (6 bases). This CDR3 has 14 amino acids. Germline lookup yields CDR1 SQVTM and CDR2 ANQGSEA. Trimming cost V 3 bases and J 6 bases, with 12 bases left between them. The CDR3 region is CSVDTGVEANVLTF. The CDR3 DNA reads as TGCAGCGTTGATACGGGAGTTGAGGCCAACGTCCTGACTTTC.

Concerning this clonotype itself: A read error may be the cause here, since a much bigger clone is one base away. The chain employs TRBV7-8 and TRBJ2-6; 7 bases match TRBD1. The CDR3 covers 18 residues. Germline CDR1 is SGHVS and CDR2 is FQNEAQ. The DNA for the CDR3 is TGTGCCAGCAGCTTAGCGGGACAGTTTCTCTCTGGGACCAACGTCCTGACTTTC. It translates to CASSLAGQFLSGTNVLTF.

The table lists this clonotype with a few counts. This chain connects TRBV6-2 or TRBV6-3 to TRBJ2-1, with 8 bases aligning to TRBD2. V shed 5 bases, J shed 6 bases, and the junction held 6 bases outside the gene matches. The germline V gene has CDR1 MNHEY and CDR2 SVGEGT. CDR3 length: 14 residues. CDR3 residues: CASSLSGVGNEQFF. The CDR3 coding sequence is TGTGCCAGCAGTCTTAGCGGGGTCGGCAATGAGCAGTTCTTC.

Only one count was recorded for this clonotype. The chain joins TRBV2 to TRBJ1-2; D is perhaps TRBD1 (6 bases). CDR3 size: 14 residues. Trimming pared 2 bases from V and 5 bases from J, leaving 12 bases between. Germline V CDR1 and CDR2: SNHLY, FYNNEI. CDR3: CASSETGTIYGYTF. The DNA for the CDR3 is TGTGCCAGCAGTGAAACAGGGACTATTTATGGCTACACCTTC.

The chain recombines TRBV7-3 with TRBJ1-1, with D maybe TRBD1 (5 bases). The V end lost 9 bases, the J end lost 5 bases, and 16 bases lay between the germline ends. The CDR3 sequence is 13 residues long. Germline V gives CDR1 SGHTA, CDR2 FQGTGA. The CDR3 sequence is CASLEGFSTEAFF. For the CDR3, the DNA is TGTGCCAGTCTGGAGGGGTTCAGTACTGAAGCTTTCTTT.

The genes are TRBV20-1 and TRBJ1-2, with a weak D call TRBD1 (5 bases). The V and J ends lost 4 bases and 0 bases respectively, with 9 bases between them. The CDR3 contains 13 residues. Per the germline V gene, CDR1 is DFQATT and CDR2 is SNEGSKA (reference sequence). CDR3 region: CSAIPGPNYGYTF. CDR3 coding DNA: TGCAGTGCTATTCCGGGGCCTAACTATGGCTACACCTTC.

This clonotype turned up a few times. The chain uses TRBV5-4 and TRBJ2-7; 7 nucleotides match TRBD1. Germline V gene sequence: CDR1 SGHNT, CDR2 YYREEE (reference sequence). V shed 1 base and J 2 bases; nucleotides not matched to a gene: 3. This CDR3 is 14 amino acids long. The CDR3 DNA reads as TGTGCCAGCAGCTTGCCGGGACAGACCTACGAGCAGTACTTC. Protein product: CASSLPGQTYEQYF.

This clonotype has at least ten counts. The V call is TRBV7-2, the J call TRBJ2-3, with a weak D call TRBD1 (5 bases). CDR1 SGHTA and CDR2 FQGNSA come from the germline V gene. The CDR3 contains 15 residues. V lost 9 bases, J lost 4 bases, and 20 bases lay in between. CDR3 loop: CASWLWGNGADTQYF. Written as DNA, the CDR3 is TGTGCCAGTTGGTTATGGGGCAACGGTGCAGATACGCAGTATTTT.

The rearrangement uses TRBV10-3 and TRBJ1-1; D is perhaps TRBD1 (5 bases). This CDR3 has 13 residues. Looked up from germline, CDR1 is ENHRY and CDR2 is SYGVKD. V gave up 8 bases and J gave up 4 bases, with 14 bases separating them. CDR3 sequence (DNA): TGTGCCATCGGGAAGGGGTTTGGCACTGAAGCTTTCTTT. It is translated as CAIGKGFGTEAFF.

This clonotype was recorded once. As DNA, the CDR3 is TGTGCCAGCAGGCCGCCGGGACAGGGACCTAACTATGGCTACACCTTC. This gives the protein CASRPPGQGPNYGYTF. V gene TRBV6-2 or TRBV6-3 combines with J gene TRBJ1-2; 9 nucleotides line up with TRBD1. V lost 6 bases, J lost 0 bases, and 8 bases stayed unmatched. In germline, CDR1 is MNHEY, CDR2 SVGEGT. The CDR3 sequence is 16 residues long.

Many counts were recorded for this clonotype. This chain connects TRBV7-6 to TRBJ1-5; possible D gene TRBD1, 5 bases. This CDR3 is built from 14 residues. Trimming stripped 4 bases from V and 8 bases from J, with 15 bases between. Germline loops: CDR1 SGHVS, CDR2 FNYEAQ. CDR3 loop: CASSSDTSWEPQHF. CDR3 nucleotides: TGTGCCAGCAGCTCGGACACCTCCTGGGAGCCCCAGCATTTT.

This chain links TRBV4-1 with TRBJ2-2; D is uncertain. The CDR3 spans 17 residues. In germline, CDR1 is MGHRA, CDR2 YSYEKL. Trimming removed 0 bases from V and 5 bases from J, with 16 bases in between. In DNA form, the CDR3 reads TGCGCCAGCAGCCAAGAAAGTGAAGTAAGGGTTACCGGGGAGCTGTTTTTT. Protein: CASSQESEVRVTGELFF.

In its sample, this clonotype was seen a few times. J is TRBJ2-3 and V is TRBV29-1; TRBD1 aligns across 7 bases. The V gene's germline CDR1 is SQVTM and CDR2 ANQGSEA. This CDR3 has 14 amino acids. V was pared by 6 bases and J by 1 base, with 7 bases of the junction left unmatched. CDR3 protein: CSVGGQARTDTQYF. The CDR3 coding sequence is TGCAGCGTCGGCGGACAGGCACGCACAGATACGCAGTATTTT.

The genes are TRBV5-1 and TRBJ1-1, with 7 bases aligning to TRBD1. The CDR3 consists of 15 residues. Per germline, CDR1 SGHRS and CDR2 YFSETQ. V was pared by 3 bases and J by 5 bases, with 10 bases of the junction left unmatched. The CDR3 sequence: CASSSSTGRGTEAFF. Here the CDR3 DNA reads TGCGCCAGCAGCTCCTCGACAGGGAGGGGAACTGAAGCTTTCTTT.

This clonotype was picked up a small number of times. This chain connects TRBV7-9 to TRBJ2-1; D is perhaps TRBD2 (5 bases). This CDR3 has 15 residues. Germline V lookup: CDR1 SEHNR, CDR2 FQNEAQ (reference sequence). Trimming shortened V by 6 bases and J by 0 bases, and 12 bases separated the two germline ends. The CDR3 loop is CASSHGVGSYNEQFF. CDR3 nucleotide sequence: TGTGCCAGCAGTCACGGGGTGGGCTCCTACAATGAGCAGTTCTTC.

The chain is built from TRBV7-8 and TRBJ1-2, with D possibly being TRBD1 (5 bases). The germline V gene has CDR1 SGHVS and CDR2 FQNEAQ. The germline V and J ends were trimmed by 7 bases and 3 bases, with 18 bases remaining between them. The CDR3 covers 15 residues. The CDR3 is CASTVRGLRDYGYTF. In DNA form, the CDR3 reads TGTGCCAGCACCGTGAGGGGCCTCCGTGACTATGGCTACACCTTC.

For this clonotype: A junction end diverges from the germline sequence, so it may reflect a read error. This chain joins TRBV12-3 or TRBV12-4 and TRBJ2-1; possibly TRBD2 for D (6 bases). This CDR3 is built from 14 residues. CDR3 in DNA: TGTGCCAACAGTCCGGGACCCCGGGGGAATGAGCAGTTCTTC. Translated, it gives CANSPGPRGNEQFF.

The chain uses TRBV4-1 and TRBJ2-1; the match to TRBD2 covers 8 bases. Germline CDR1 and CDR2: MGHRA and YSYEKL. This CDR3 has 16 residues. V lost 7 bases, J lost 4 bases, and 12 bases stayed unmatched. CDR3 residues: CASNPRGGQNYNEQFF. In nucleotides, the CDR3 is TGCGCCAGCAACCCCCGCGGGGGGCAAAATTACAATGAGCAGTTCTTC.

V is TRBV5-1 and J is TRBJ2-2; a weak D match, TRBD1 (6 bases). CDR1 SGHRS and CDR2 YFSETQ come from the germline V gene. V lost 4 bases to trimming and J lost 6 bases, with 13 bases between them. The CDR3 totals 14 residues. Written as DNA, the CDR3 is TGCGCCAGCAGCAACCGGGACACCCCCGGGGAGCTGTTTTTT. Amino acids: CASSNRDTPGELFF.